This TCR beta chain came from a study of T cell repertoires in cytomegalovirus infection. Study at large: It can be stated that public TCR beta signatures indicated CMV infection as well as a matching HLA type. Study observations and caveats: Identification of carriers of CMV plus the relevant HLA was performed using cumulative public TCR beta family frequency.

TCRdb redid the calling of the reads with MiXCR, one entry per CDR3 protein. The sample lists 100,000 or so distinct CDR3 sequences, about a quarter seen once, with roughly two fifths in the top ten. Note on this clonotype: Antigen: not known.

The source of this sequence is a human donor in good health (CMV status not recorded). Some clones in this sample may be carry-over from other donors' samples. Sample: CD8+ T cells from PBMCs.

The CDR3 sequence is CASILAGAKNIQYF. The CDR3 nucleotides read TGTGCCAGCATCTTAGCAGGGGCCAAAAACATTCAGTACTTC. The chain has TRBV6-1 and TRBJ2-4; maybe TRBD1 (5 bases). The germline V and J ends were trimmed by 7 bases and 1 base, with 11 bases remaining between them. CDR1 is MNHNS and CDR2 is SASEGT in the germline V gene. This CDR3 spans 14 amino acids.